This T cell receptor (beta chain) was sequenced during a study of beta chain features in type 1 diabetes. This clone was recorded a few times. Antigen unknown. Study observations and caveats: TCRB CDR3 length was moderately but significantly reduced in all four CD4+ subsets of Type 1 diabetes patients.

Reverse transcription of all isolated RNA meant that expressed TCRB transcripts were sequenced. Here immunoSEQ multiplex PCR was the method, and the copy in TCRdb shows in-frame clones only, minus some. This sample has 400,000 or so clones, with over 8.5% found just once. It was via CD45RO/CCR7/CD25/CD127/CD95/CD27 that CD4+ naive, central memory, regulatory and stem cell-like memory cells were sorted. The specimen was central memory CD4+ T cells from blood. This sequence originates from a man aged 30-40 years with type 1 diabetes.

The CDR3 protein is CASSLGGIQETQYF. The CDR3 nucleotides read TGTGCCAGCAGCTTAGGCGGCATACAAGAGACCCAGTACTTC. This chain uses TRBV11-2 with TRBJ2-5; D is unclear. V was cut by 1 base and J by 2 bases, with 8 bases left in between. The CDR3 sequence is 14 residues long. Germline-derived CDR1 and CDR2 are SGHAT and FQNNGV.